These T cell receptor beta chains were read from a single sample in a study of CD8 T cells in ankylosing spondylitis. Via MiXCR, TCRdb re-called the 5' RACE reads, giving one row per CDR3 protein. The sample shows about 800,000 distinct CDR3 sequences, over 9.5% of them seen only once. The sample was blood, either unsorted or a sorted T cell fraction (not recorded which). These receptors came from a male donor with ankylosing spondylitis. CDR3s leave out the opening cysteine and the closing phenylalanine or tryptophan. The order of the fields is CDR3 protein, D gene, V gene. The D gene is left open where the match is weak.

ASSSYTSSYNEQF,.,TRBV5-4
ASSLDRTAF,.,TRBV7-2
SARDGRVVRPPYTQY,.,TRBV20-1
ASSQEGRGSKNIQY,.,TRBV4-2
ASSRGHLLYEQY,.,TRBV5-1
SAPRGSSGDTQY,.,TRBV20-1
SVEYRVSNTEAF,.,TRBV29-1
SADHGGTDTQY,.,TRBV20-1
ASSSQGKEEKLF,.,TRBV12-3/TRBV12-4
ASSRRPNSNQPQH,.,TRBV7-2
ASSSSGSFIDTQY,TRBD2,TRBV4-1
ASSFGYGRADTQY,TRBD2,TRBV5-5
ASSDKFCHRKSSYEQY,.,TRBV6-4
ASFSGANVLT,.,TRBV28
AISGRAGSQETQY,.,TRBV10-3
ASHGRQGRTEAF,TRBD1,TRBV6-1
ASSPGGPGSGANVLT,TRBD2,TRBV2
ASRVRGPQETQY,TRBD1,TRBV6-2/TRBV6-3
ASSLRTSPAEGLF,TRBD2,TRBV5-5
ASSPRVSGGSYEQY,TRBD2,TRBV18
AISEGGSSYNEQF,TRBD2,TRBV10-3
ASSPVTWGGMETQY,.,TRBV28
ASSYRLAGGPGTQY,TRBD2,TRBV5-1
ASSTGHSGGDGELF,TRBD2,TRBV7-9
SARDISAKGNEQF,.,TRBV20-1
AGRINQETQY,.,TRBV7-9
ASSLWTGASVEQY,.,TRBV28
SAKQGPDTDTQY,TRBD1,TRBV20-1
ASRGDSDPTEAF,TRBD1,TRBV5-1
ASSYSIQGAKHEQY,TRBD1,TRBV6-5
ASRLDRIPTGELF,TRBD1,TRBV2
ASSPRGEYEQY,.,TRBV5-1
ASSQEGGTPQH,.,TRBV4-3
ASGSPTSAYSYNEQF,TRBD2,TRBV12-5
ASSLVRGLSSGANVLT,.,TRBV5-5
ASSLYSLGEQY,.,TRBV7-2
ASSRPIASGRGGKNIQY,TRBD2,TRBV11-2
SVETSGSRTGELF,TRBD2,TRBV29-1
SASRGRATYEQY,.,TRBV20-1
ASSLDRQNTGELF,.,TRBV5-1
ATSRDATYEQY,.,TRBV15
ASSLWRESSYNEQF,TRBD2,TRBV7-2
ASVPRGYDYGYT,.,TRBV7-2
ASSPGTGIGRETQY,TRBD1,TRBV5-1
SATSSDYEQY,.,TRBV20-1
ASRPGQGDHQPQH,TRBD1,TRBV12-3/TRBV12-4
AISTPRGGRGGEQF,TRBD2,TRBV10-3
SAPGLADWYQETQY,TRBD2,TRBV20-1
SAMQAEAF,.,TRBV20-1
ASSPDPLDEKLF,.,TRBV5-5
ATSPIGQGRNTIY,.,TRBV10-3